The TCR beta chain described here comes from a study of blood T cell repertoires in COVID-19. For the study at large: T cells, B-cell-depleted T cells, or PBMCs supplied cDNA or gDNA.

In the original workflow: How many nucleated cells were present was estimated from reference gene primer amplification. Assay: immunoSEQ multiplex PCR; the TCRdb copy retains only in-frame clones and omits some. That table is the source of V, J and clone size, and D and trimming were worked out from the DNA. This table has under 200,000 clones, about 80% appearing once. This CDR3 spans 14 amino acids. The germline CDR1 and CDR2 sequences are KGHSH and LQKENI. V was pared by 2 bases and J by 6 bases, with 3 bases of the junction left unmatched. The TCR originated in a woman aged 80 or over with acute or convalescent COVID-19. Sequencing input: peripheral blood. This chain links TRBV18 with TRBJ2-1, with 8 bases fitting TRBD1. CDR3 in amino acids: CASSPVTGGNEQFF. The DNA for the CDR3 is TGTGCCAGCTCACCAGTAACAGGGGGCAATGAGCAGTTCTTC.